This T cell receptor beta chain was sequenced for a study of vaccination and CD4 T cells after COVID-19. On the study more broadly: Median time from second vaccine dose to sampling was 72 days (14 to 241). Cells were stimulated with overlapping spike peptides from SARS-CoV-2, HCoV-NL63, HCoV-OC43 and HCoV-229E.

The sample holds a few counts of this clonotype. Antigen specificity is unknown. General study findings and limits: When vaccine-specific clones from convalescent patients were examined, 304 of 307 were spike mono-reactive.

Treatment specified: roughly 11-day PBMC culture with coronavirus spike peptide pools or control peptides (ViraFEST assay). Before the COVID-19 pandemic (2011-2018), CD4+ T cells were obtained from the unexposed donor. Half of the medium was exchanged for fresh IL-2 medium, first on day 3 and then on day 7. The CDR3 spans 17 residues. The germline V gene has CDR1 MNHEY and CDR2 SMNVEV (reference sequence). The V gene lost 1 base and the J gene lost 2 bases, with 16 bases spanning the gap. The Oncomine TCR Beta short-read assay was applied to DNA of cultured CD4+ T cells. Each CDR3 protein is one row after TCRdb ran MiXCR on the PCR reads. Altogether 5,500 to 9,000 distinct CDR3 sequences are present, about 30% being singletons, with the ten largest covering around 24%.

The chain carries TRBV27 and TRBJ2-3; D uncertain. The sequence was collected from a human donor in good health. Sequenced input: CD4+ T cells from blood, cultured in vitro. DNA of the CDR3: TGTGCCAGCAGTTTATTAGGGTCGGTGACGGACACAGATACGCAGTATTTT. It specifies CASSLLGSVTDTDTQYF.